One and the same sample provided the 19 T cell receptor beta chains below, sequenced in a study of T cells in Graves' hyperthyroidism and ophthalmopathy. Researchers amplified the TCR beta CDR3 regions from RNA transcripts. The HTBI primer set was used in a first-round RT-PCR of the TCR CDR3. One entry per CDR3 protein, called by TCRdb with MiXCR from the multiplex PCR reads. There are around 360,000 distinct CDR3 sequences in the sample; around 15% occur only once, and roughly 20% lies in the top ten. Source material: blood. All receptors derive from a woman in her sixties with Graves' ophthalmopathy.

This clonotype was found many times. This rearrangement joins TRBV27 to TRBJ2-2; D may be TRBD2 (6 bases). V was cut by 5 bases and J by 1 base, with 14 bases left in between. CDR3 size: 16 residues. From germline, CDR1 is MNHEY and CDR2 SMNVEV (reference sequence). Here the CDR3 DNA reads TGTGCCAGCAGTCCCTTGGGGCGGGAGAACACCGGGGAGCTGTTTTTT. It codes for CASSPLGRENTGELFF.

In its sample, this clonotype was seen many times. The rearrangement joins TRBV12-3 or TRBV12-4 to TRBJ2-2, with D perhaps TRBD1 (6 bases). Trimming removed 2 bases from V and 6 bases from J, with 13 bases in between. The CDR3 covers 15 residues. For the CDR3, the DNA is TGTGCCAGCAGTTTATTAACAGGGTTGGCCGGGGAGCTGTTTTTT. Its protein product is CASSLLTGLAGELFF.

This clonotype has a count of ten or more. In DNA form, the CDR3 reads TGTGCCAGCAGCCCGGGTTTGCGAGCCGGGGAGCTGTTTTTT. It encodes CASSPGLRAGELFF. The chain has TRBV3-1 and TRBJ2-2; D not certain. CDR3 size: 14 residues. Trimming removed 4 bases from V and 6 bases from J, with 12 bases in between. Looked up from germline, CDR1 is LGHDT and CDR2 is YNNKEL (reference sequence).

V gene TRBV28 combines with J gene TRBJ2-7; perhaps TRBD1 as D (6 bases). Looked up from germline, CDR1 is MDHEN and CDR2 is SYDVKM. The CDR3 is 14 amino acids. The V gene lost 3 bases and the J gene lost 2 bases, with 11 bases spanning the gap. CDR3 amino acids: CASSFSGQTYEQYF. CDR3 bases: TGTGCCAGCAGTTTCTCAGGACAGACCTACGAGCAGTACTTC.

This clonotype was observed a handful of times. This chain connects TRBV9 to TRBJ2-1; 14 bases align to TRBD2. CDR1 and CDR2 (germline): SGDLS, YYNGEE. CDR3 size: 19 residues. With 4 bases clipped from V and 0 bases from J, the junction kept 9 bases outside the gene matches. CDR3 in amino acids: CASSSTGTSGRSSYNEQFF. DNA for the CDR3: TGTGCCAGCAGCTCCACCGGGACTAGCGGGAGAAGCTCCTACAATGAGCAGTTCTTC.

This clonotype was seen many times. The chain carries TRBV7-8 and TRBJ2-5; D not certain. Germline loops: CDR1 SGHVS, CDR2 FQNEAQ. The CDR3 totals 15 residues. Between the trimmed V and J ends, which lost 1 base and 5 bases, there was a span of 14 bases. CDR3 sequence (DNA): TGTGCCAGCAGCTTAGGTCCCTACCAAGTGGAGACCCAGTACTTC. Amino acids: CASSLGPYQVETQYF.

This clonotype was seen a few times. A much larger clone differs by one base, so this may be a read error. No conserved phenylalanine or tryptophan ends this CDR3, so it is likely a read error. The chain recombines TRBV24-1 with TRBJ2-7, with D maybe TRBD1 (6 bases). V lost 2 bases to trimming and J lost 0 bases, with 10 bases between them. Germline CDR1 KGHDR, CDR2 SFDVKD. The CDR3 is made up of 15 amino acids. The CDR3 loop is CATSDSGHHSYEQYL. DNA for the CDR3: TGTGCCACCAGTGATTCGGGACACCACTCCTACGAGCAGTACCTC.

This clonotype occurred many times. The J gene is TRBJ2-5, the V gene TRBV2, with 7 nucleotides matching TRBD1. The CDR3 is 13 amino acids. V shed 8 bases and J 1 base; nucleotides not matched to a gene: 4. CDR1 SNHLY and CDR2 FYNNEI come from the germline V gene. The CDR3 loop is CASVRQGQETQYF. CDR3 nucleotide sequence: TGTGCCAGCGTCAGACAGGGCCAAGAGACCCAGTACTTC.

The CDR3 region is CASKEGPLSDTQYF. CDR3 in DNA: TGTGCCAGTAAAGAGGGGCCCCTATCAGATACGCAGTATTTT. This sequence joins TRBV19 and TRBJ2-3; D tentatively reads TRBD1 or TRBD2 (5 bases each). Germline V gene data show CDR1 as LNHDA and CDR2 as SQIVND (reference sequence). This CDR3 has 14 residues. V dropped 7 bases and J dropped 4 bases, with 15 bases sitting between them.

The chain carries TRBV18 and TRBJ2-1, with D possibly called TRBD1 or TRBD2 (5 bases each). Trimming removed 4 bases at V and 4 bases at J, with 14 bases between. The CDR3 length is 15 residues. Germline assignment: CDR1 KGHSH and CDR2 LQKENI. CDR3 DNA: TGTGCCAGCTCACGTAGGGACGGAGCTTACAATGAGCAGTTCTTC. Translation gives CASSRRDGAYNEQFF.

Ten or more counts support this clonotype. The rearrangement uses TRBV10-3 and TRBJ1-1, with D uncertain. The CDR3 sequence is 15 residues long. The V gene's germline CDR1 is ENHRY and CDR2 SYGVKD. V lost 0 bases and J lost 1, with 9 bases in between. The CDR3 region has the DNA TGTGCCATCAGTGAGTCGATAGAGTCGAACACTGAAGCTTTCTTT. It translates to CAISESIESNTEAFF.

The J gene is TRBJ2-1, the V gene TRBV7-3; 10 positions agree with TRBD2. V lost 3 bases, J lost 7 bases, and 9 bases stayed unmatched. The germline gives CDR1 SGHTA, CDR2 FQGTGA. The CDR3 is made up of 16 amino acids. The CDR3 protein is CASSLRSSGSRNEQFF. DNA for the CDR3: TGTGCCAGCAGCTTGCGTTCTAGCGGGAGTAGAAATGAGCAGTTCTTC.

There are many counts of this clonotype. The chain uses TRBV12-3 or TRBV12-4 and TRBJ1-1, with D possibly being TRBD1 (6 bases). Between the trimmed V and J ends, which lost 7 bases and 4 bases, there was a span of 16 bases. This CDR3 spans 14 amino acids. The CDR3: CASKYREGGTEAFF. The CDR3, as DNA: TGTGCCAGCAAATACAGGGAGGGAGGCACTGAAGCTTTCTTT.

This clonotype was counted at least ten times. The chain is built from TRBV6-2 or TRBV6-3 and TRBJ2-5, with D hard to call. Trimming cost V 0 bases and J 2 bases, with 7 bases left between them. The length of the CDR3 is 14 residues. Germline CDR1 reads MNHEY; CDR2 reads SVGEGT. This CDR3 is CASSYSQAQETQYF. The CDR3 coding sequence is TGTGCCAGCAGTTACTCCCAGGCGCAAGAGACCCAGTACTTC.

About this clonotype itself: This may arise from a read error, as a much more abundant clone is one base away. The V call is TRBV3-1, the J call TRBJ2-7, with TRBD2 matching 10 bases. This CDR3 has 17 amino acids. CDR1 and CDR2 from the germline V gene are LGHDT and YNNKEL (reference sequence). CDR3 nucleotides: TGTGCCAGCGGCCAGGTCCCTAGCGGGAGTTCTCCCTACGAGCAGTACTTC. This sequence encodes CASGQVPSGSSPYEQYF.

This clonotype was counted between two and nine times. J is TRBJ1-1 and V is TRBV6-2 or TRBV6-3; D is perhaps TRBD1 (6 bases). The CDR3 sequence is 12 residues long. The germline CDR1 and CDR2 sequences are MNHEY and SVGEGT. V was pared by 6 bases and J by 8 bases, with 13 bases between. CDR3 in DNA: TGTGCCAGCAGGATGTACACAGGGGAAGCTTTCTTT. Translating gives CASRMYTGEAFF.

The rearrangement joins TRBV18 to TRBJ1-1, with D unresolved. Germline CDR1 KGHSH, CDR2 LQKENI. The CDR3 loop spans 14 amino acids. V was shortened by 4 bases and J by 4 bases, with 13 bases between the two germline ends. The CDR3 region has the DNA TGTGCCAGCTCACAAAAAGGCTGGGGCACTGAAGCTTTCTTT. As protein: CASSQKGWGTEAFF.

This clonotype was seen repeatedly, ten times or more. The V call is TRBV5-1, the J call TRBJ2-1; 8 nucleotides line up with TRBD2. The length of the CDR3 is 15 residues. Germline V CDR1 and CDR2: SGHRS, YFSETQ. Trimming cost V 3 bases and J 4 bases; bases outside gene matches: 6. In nucleotides, the CDR3 is TGCGCCAGCAGCTCCATTCCGGGAGGGTACAATGAGCAGTTCTTC. It encodes CASSSIPGGYNEQFF.

This clonotype is a singleton in its sample. The chain recombines TRBV20-1 with TRBJ2-3, with TRBD1 identical over 8 bases. Germline CDR1 DFQATT, CDR2 SNEGSKA (reference sequence). The CDR3 extends over 13 amino acids. V gave up 5 bases and J gave up 4 bases; unmatched junction bases: 5. The CDR3 region is CSASQGAPDTQYF. The CDR3 DNA reads as TGCAGTGCTTCGCAGGGGGCCCCAGATACGCAGTATTTT.